The next 3 T cell receptor beta chains were all read from a single sample in a study of blood T cell repertoires in COVID-19. Only in-frame clones appear in the TCRdb table, and some are missing; sequencing was by immunoSEQ multiplex PCR. The data show 150,000 or so clones, about 92% seen once. The source material was peripheral blood. The receptors were sampled from a man younger than 40 with COVID-19, enrolled during active disease.

This chain uses TRBV12-3 or TRBV12-4 with TRBJ1-4; D is perhaps TRBD1 (6 bases). The V end was cut by 6 bases, the J end by 8 bases, with 13 bases between. There are 13 residues in the CDR3. The CDR3 reads CASSFRGGEKLFF. DNA of the CDR3: TGTGCCAGCAGCTTCAGGGGAGGGGAAAAACTGTTTTTT.

The rearrangement uses TRBV5-6 and TRBJ1-1, with D tentatively TRBD1 (6 bases). This CDR3 is built from 14 residues. Germline values: CDR1 SGHDT, CDR2 YYEEEE. The germline V and J ends were trimmed by 4 bases and 7 bases, with 17 bases remaining between them. CDR3 DNA: TGTGCCAGCAGCCACCCCGGGACAAATAGTGAAGCTTTCTTT. Protein product: CASSHPGTNSEAFF. Combining the CDR3 with reference TRBV5-6 and TRBJ1-1 gives the whole variable domain DAGVTQSPTHLIKTRGQQVTLRCSPKSGHDTVSWYQQALGQGPQFIFQYYEEEERQRGNFPDRFSGHQFPNYSSELNVNALLLGDSALYLCASSHPGTNSEAFFGQGTRLTVV.

This clone was seen a single time. The chain recombines TRBV11-1 with TRBJ1-1; 8 nucleotides match TRBD1. Germline lookup yields CDR1 SGHAT and CDR2 FQDESV (reference sequence). Losses at the gene ends were 4 bases for V and 4 bases for J; bases not matched to a gene: 11. This CDR3 is built from 16 residues. DNA of the CDR3: TGTGCCAGCAGCTCCTCCAAGGACAGGGTAGGCACTGAAGCTTTCTTT. Encoded protein: CASSSSKDRVGTEAFF.